This T cell receptor beta chain derives from a study of blood T cell repertoires in COVID-19. Overall study: Nucleic acid was either cDNA or gDNA, and it came from T cells, B-cell-depleted T cells, or PBMCs.

Profiled with immunoSEQ multiplex PCR; TCRdb holds only in-frame clones, not every one. The sample contains 58,000 or so clones, around 74% of which appear only once. The germline CDR1 and CDR2 sequences are MNHNS and SASEGT. Trimming cost V 4 bases and J 1 base; bases outside gene matches: 14. The CDR3 loop spans 19 amino acids. The TCR originated in a woman older than 75 with acute or convalescent COVID-19. The chain has TRBV6-1 and TRBJ2-4; 9 bases agree with TRBD2. The sequencing sample was made of peripheral blood. The CDR3 spells CASSAHGGSGSWAKNIQYF. The CDR3 DNA reads TGTGCCAGCAGTGCACACGGCGGTAGCGGGAGCTGGGCCAAAAACATTCAGTACTTC.